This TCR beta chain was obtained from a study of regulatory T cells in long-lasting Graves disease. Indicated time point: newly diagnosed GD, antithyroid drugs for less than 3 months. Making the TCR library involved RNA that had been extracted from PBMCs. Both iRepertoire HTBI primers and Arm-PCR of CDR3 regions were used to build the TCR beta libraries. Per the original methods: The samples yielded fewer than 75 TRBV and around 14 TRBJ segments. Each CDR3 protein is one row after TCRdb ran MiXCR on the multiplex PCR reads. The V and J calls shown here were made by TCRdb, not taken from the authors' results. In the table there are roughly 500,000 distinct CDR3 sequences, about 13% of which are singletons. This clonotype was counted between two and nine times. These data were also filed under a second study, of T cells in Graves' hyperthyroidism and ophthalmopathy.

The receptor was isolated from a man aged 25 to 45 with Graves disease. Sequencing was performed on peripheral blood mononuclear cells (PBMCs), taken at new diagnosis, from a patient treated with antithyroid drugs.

CDR3 amino acids: CASSLVGLTLAKNIQYF. Written as DNA, the CDR3 is TGTGCCAGCAGCTTAGTGGGTCTCACCTTAGCCAAAAACATTCAGTACTTC. J is TRBJ2-4 and V is TRBV11-2, with D uncertain. Deletions cut 1 base from V and 0 bases from J, with 13 bases between. CDR1 SGHAT and CDR2 FQNNGV come from the germline V gene. The CDR3 length is 17 residues.